This T cell receptor beta chain was captured by sequencing in a study of CD8+ T cells in alopecia areata (dated by TCRdb to between 2018 and 2020). Context from the whole study: Treated patients were enrolled in an open-label pilot trial of oral tofacitinib, 5 to 10 mg twice daily, for moderate-to-severe alopecia areata. Tofacitinib was administered for 6 to 18 months, and 6 months of follow-up off drug were then conducted to assess delayed response and recurrence. High-throughput TCRbeta sequencing was used to examine T cell clonal expansion in alopecia areata in both the C3H/HeJ mouse model and human patients. In humans, TCRbeta sequencing was performed on scalp tissue and on sorted CD4+ and CD8+ peripheral blood T cells from healthy controls and from patients with patchy or totalis/universalis alopecia areata. Biopsies were taken from tofacitinib-treated patients at baseline and again at 4 and 24 weeks into treatment, and several of those patients also had a later scalp biopsy. Scalp clonality was compared across normal scalp (n=4), patchy alopecia areata scalp (n=8), and alopecia totalis/universalis scalp (n=8). RNA was obtained with the PAXgene miRNA kit for fixed scalp, the miRNeasy kit for PBMCs, and the RNeasy kit for mouse skin. immunoSEQ multiplex PCR using 35 Vbeta forward primers and 13 Jbeta reverse primers was used to amplify TCRbeta CDR3 regions. Overall study outcomes, separate from this receptor: Compared with normal scalp, lesional scalp had higher clonality and more expanded CD8+ clones, particularly in alopecia totalis/universalis, a pattern that suggests antigenic drive. Compared with mice, TCR sequences shared between patients were less clear, possibly partly because of HLA diversity across the patient population. Resident alphabeta T cells in normal human skin are also sequenced, complicating scalp TCR repertoire analysis, unlike mouse skin dominated by gammadelta T cells.

The time point label, as the study defines it: baseline before oral tofacitinib. Lesional scalp punch biopsies and peripheral blood were collected from alopecia areata patients. PBMCs were isolated by density centrifugation and stained for CD3, CD4 and CD8, after which CD4+ and CD8+ T cells were sorted on a FACSAria. Reading the germline V gene (reference sequence) gives CDR1 LNHDA and CDR2 SQIVND. V is clipped by 4 bases and J by 4 bases, and the sequence between their germline boundaries is 13 bases long. The CDR3 holds 14 amino acids from the cysteine to the phenylalanine. CDR3 DNA only is kept here, 42 bases in frame from base 1. The library was obtained by the immunoSEQ multiplex PCR assay. RNA was extracted from all samples and reverse transcribed into cDNA as template for TCR sequencing. SuperScript III was used to make first-strand cDNA, primed with a 2:1 mix of oligo-dT and random hexamers. Amplification bias was assessed with a synthetic immune receptor repertoire, and residual bias was removed computationally. Per the original workflow: After raw reads were preprocessed to remove errors, the CDR3 was defined following IMGT conventions as running from the conserved cysteine to phenylalanine. Clonality was calculated as 1 minus Shannon entropy normalized by log2 of the number of productive unique TCRs. Whether scalp clones were CD4 or CD8 was inferred by matching scalp TCRbeta sequences against CD4 and CD8 repertoires sorted from blood. TCRdb's version of the immuneACCESS table is confined to in-frame rearrangements and falls short of the full clone set. An unresolved V gene accounts for under half of the shortfall where checked; the remainder is of unknown origin. V and J calls and clone size follow that table, whereas D and trimming were derived from the DNA. This sample is represented by about 130,000 clones; around 49% of them were singletons. The ten largest clones represent about 19% of the sample.

Concerning this clone itself: Its antigen is still unknown. Per-nucleotide qualities are absent, and no much larger clonotype sits a single base away.

This TCR was recovered from a human donor with alopecia areata. The starting material was CD8+ T cells sorted from blood, obtained at week 0. The chain uses TRBV19 and TRBJ1-1, with TRBD1 tentatively as D gene (5 bases match). The DNA is TGTGCCAGTAGTACACCGGCCAGGGCCACTGAAGCTTTCTTT. Translated, it gives CASSTPARATEAFF.